This T cell receptor (beta chain) was identified in a study of cytomegalovirus exposure and HLA in healthy donors. Study-wide results and caveats: In vitro, a few CMV-associated chains proved specific for CMV antigens.

As regards this clone: Its antigen is not known.

PCR involved 60 Vbeta and 13 Jbeta primers. Clones were read by immunoSEQ multiplex PCR, and TCRdb kept only the in-frame ones, dropping some. This table has around 170,000 clones, approximately 80% appearing once. Trimming cost V 2 bases and J 5 bases; bases outside gene matches: 2. The CDR3 contains 14 residues. Per germline, CDR1 LGHNA and CDR2 YNFKEQ. This TCR was recovered from a girl aged 10 to 17 in good health and CMV-seropositive. Sequencing was performed on PBMCs. The chain carries TRBV4-2 and TRBJ1-1; 10 positions match TRBD1. This CDR3 reads CASSQPDRGTEAFF. CDR3 DNA sequence: TGTGCCAGCAGCCAACCGGACAGGGGGACTGAAGCTTTCTTT.